This T cell receptor (beta chain) stems from a study of blood T cell repertoires in COVID-19. Study overall: Some COVID-19 samples were acute and others convalescent; all came from the United States, Italy and Spain.

Trimming cost V 1 base and J 4 bases, with 17 bases left between them. The germline V gene encodes CDR1 SGDLS and CDR2 YYNGEE. This CDR3 region has 16 residues. This clone was observed a few times. Sequencing was performed with immunoSEQ multiplex PCR; in TCRdb, only in-frame clones are kept and a portion is missing. Of approximately 58,000 clones in the sample, 65% to 80% were seen once. The sequencing sample was made of peripheral blood. The chain is built from TRBV9 and TRBJ1-1, with D perhaps matching TRBD1 (5 bases). This receptor was identified in a man aged 70 or older with active or convalescent COVID-19. The CDR3 loop reads CASSVRSREVITEAFF. CDR3 coding DNA: TGTGCCAGCAGCGTAAGAAGCAGGGAGGTAATCACTGAAGCTTTCTTT. Full variable domain (remainder filled in from reference TRBV9 and TRBJ1-1): DSGVTQTPKHLITATGQRVTLRCSPRSGDLSVYWYQQSLDQGLQFLIQYYNGEERAKGNILERFSAQQFPDLHSELNLSSLELGDSALYFCASSVRSREVITEAFFGQGTRLTVV.